This is a list of T cell receptor beta chains from one sample in a study of Ad26.COV2.S vaccination and SARS-CoV-2 variants. Assay: immunoSEQ multiplex PCR; the TCRdb copy retains only in-frame clones and omits some. The sample has some 190,000 clones, roughly nine tenths seen once. The specimen comprised peripheral blood, sampled after recovery from COVID-19. These TCRs come from a human donor who had recovered from COVID-19. The CDR3 runs from the conserved cysteine through the conserved F or W. Each record gives: clone size, V gene, D gene, J gene, CDR3 DNA, CDR3 protein. The D gene is left open where the match is weak. Not every row has a clone size; where given, it reads once, few, many or a size class.

NA,TRBV13,TRBD1,TRBJ1-6,TGTGCCAGCAGCCCCCCAGGGGGCTCCTATAATTCACCCCTCCACTTT,CASSPPGGSYNSPLHF
few,TRBV5-1,NA,TRBJ1-2,TGCGCCAGCAGCTGGACAAACTATGGCTACACCTTC,CASSWTNYGYTF
NA,TRBV10-3,NA,TRBJ2-7,TGTGCCATCAGTGAGTCTTACGGAACCTACGAGCAGTACTTC,CAISESYGTYEQYF
NA,TRBV9,NA,TRBJ2-1,TGTGCCAGCAGCCCGCACGGAGCCTACAATGAGCAGTTCTTC,CASSPHGAYNEQFF
NA,TRBV10-3,TRBD2,TRBJ2-1,TGTGCCATCAGTGAGTCTAGGATTCGAGCGGGAGGGCCGCAGGAGCAGTTCTTC,CAISESRIRAGGPQEQFF
once,TRBV6-5,NA,TRBJ1-2,TGTGCCAGCAGTTACTGGGGAATTGGCTACACCTTC,CASSYWGIGYTF
NA,TRBV9,TRBD2,TRBJ2-3,TGTGCCAGCAGCGTAGAGGGACTAGCGAGAGATACGCAGTATTTT,CASSVEGLARDTQYF
NA,TRBV5-1,TRBD1,TRBJ1-2,TGCGCCAGCAGCTTGGGCGGGACAGCCTCTAACTATGGCTACACCTTC,CASSLGGTASNYGYTF
few,TRBV6-1,TRBD1,TRBJ2-1,TGTGCCAGCAGTGCACCGGGACAGGGGTCCTACAATGAGCAGTTCTTC,CASSAPGQGSYNEQFF
NA,TRBV19,TRBD2,TRBJ2-1,TGTGCCAGTAGTAAGTCAGCCGGGACTAGCAACAATGAGCAGTTCTTC,CASSKSAGTSNNEQFF
NA,TRBV6-5,TRBD2,TRBJ2-3,TGTGCCATCCGGGCCTCTACTAGCGGGAGATTGGGGTATTTT,CAIRASTSGRLGYF
NA,TRBV6-5,TRBD2,TRBJ2-1,TGTGCCAGCAGCTCGACTAGCGGGTCATGGAATGAGCAGTTCTTC,CASSSTSGSWNEQFF
NA,TRBV21-1,NA,TRBJ2-7,TGTGCCAGCAACCGACTAGCGGCAGACTCCTACGAGCAGTACTTC,CASNRLAADSYEQYF
NA,TRBV6-5,NA,TRBJ1-2,TGTGCCAGCACGAGGGGAAGCTATGGCTACACCTTC,CASTRGSYGYTF
NA,TRBV14,NA,TRBJ1-2,TGTGCCAGCTCGCGCACCCGAATAGAAGGCTACACCTTC,CASSRTRIEGYTF
NA,TRBV15,NA,TRBJ1-5,TGTGCCACCAGCAGAGAAAATCTCGGAATAAGGGGAGATCAGCCCCAGCATTTT,CATSRENLGIRGDQPQHF
few,TRBV4-1,NA,TRBJ1-6,TGCGCCAGCGGGGTGACCTATAATTCACCCCTCCACTTT,CASGVTYNSPLHF
NA,TRBV6-1,TRBD1,TRBJ2-7,TGTGCCAGCAGTGAAGGAATAGGAGACAGGGGTAACTACGAGCAGTACTTC,CASSEGIGDRGNYEQYF
NA,TRBV28,TRBD2,TRBJ2-3,TGTGCCAGCAGTTTCTTCGGACTAGCGGGGGGGGAGAGCACAGATACGCAGTATTTT,CASSFFGLAGGESTDTQYF
NA,TRBV15,NA,TRBJ2-2,TGTGCCACCAGGGGTAGCCCGAACACCGGGGAGCTGTTTTTT,CATRGSPNTGELFF
NA,TRBV3-1/TRBV3-2,NA,TRBJ1-1,TGTGCCAGCAGCCAAGAGCCTACCGGGGGCCACACTGAAGCTTTCTTT,CASSQEPTGGHTEAFF
NA,TRBV18,NA,TRBJ2-5,TGTGCCAGCTCACCAGGACGGGTGGAGACCCAGTACTTC,CASSPGRVETQYF
NA,TRBV5-4,NA,TRBJ1-2,TGTGCCAGCAGCTTGAGGTCGGCTTATGGCTACACCTTC,CASSLRSAYGYTF
NA,TRBV5-1,NA,TRBJ1-1,TGCGCCAGCAGCTTGGAAGTTAACACTGAAGCTTTCTTT,CASSLEVNTEAFF
NA,TRBV7-9,NA,TRBJ2-5,TGTGCCAGCAGCCCCCTGGGGACGCCGCGGGCGGAGACCCAGTACTTC,CASSPLGTPRAETQYF
NA,TRBV19,TRBD1,TRBJ1-1,TGTGCCAGTAGTAGGGGGGACAGAGGCACGGCTGAAGCTTTCTTT,CASSRGDRGTAEAFF
once,TRBV2,TRBD1,TRBJ1-2,TGTGCCAGCAGTCAAAGACCGGACAGGGACTATGGCTACACCTTC,CASSQRPDRDYGYTF
NA,TRBV3-1/TRBV3-2,NA,TRBJ2-5,TGTGCCAGCAGCCGGTTGAAAGCGGAGACCCAGTACTTC,CASSRLKAETQYF
NA,TRBV5-1,NA,TRBJ2-7,TGCGCCAGCAGCTTGGCGACCGGGGACGCTGGCTCCTACGAGCAGTACTTC,CASSLATGDAGSYEQYF
NA,TRBV21-1,NA,TRBJ1-1,TGTGCCAGCAGCTCCCGAAAAAGGAACACTGAAGCTTTCTTT,CASSSRKRNTEAFF
NA,TRBV27,NA,TRBJ2-7,TGTGCCAGCAGTTTCCAGGACGGCTACGAGCAGTACTTC,CASSFQDGYEQYF
NA,TRBV25-1,TRBD2,TRBJ2-1,TGTGCCAGCAGTGGGCCGGGCGGGGGGGCTTCCTACAATGAGCAGTTCTTC,CASSGPGGGASYNEQFF
once,TRBV29-1,TRBD1,TRBJ1-2,TGCAGCGTTGAGGTTTGGACAGGGCAATCTGGCTACACCTTC,CSVEVWTGQSGYTF
NA,TRBV28,NA,TRBJ1-5,TGTGCCAGCAGTTTAGAGGCGGACAATCAGCCCCAGCATTTT,CASSLEADNQPQHF
NA,TRBV7-9,NA,TRBJ2-5,TGTGCCAGCAGCCACTTGACGCAAGAGACCCAGTACTTC,CASSHLTQETQYF
few,TRBV18,NA,TRBJ1-1,TGTGCCAGCTCACCATTAGACGGGGGCACTGAAGCTTTCTTT,CASSPLDGGTEAFF
NA,TRBV24-1,TRBD1,TRBJ2-3,TGTGCCACCAGTGATCCGAGACAGGGGGCAAACACAGATACGCAGTATTTT,CATSDPRQGANTDTQYF
NA,TRBV19,NA,TRBJ1-1,TGTGCCAGTAGCACCGAAGAACACACTGAAGCTTTCTTT,CASSTEEHTEAFF
once,TRBV27,NA,TRBJ1-4,TGTGCCAGCAGTCCCCAAAGGACAGCTAATGAAAAACTGTTTTTT,CASSPQRTANEKLFF
NA,TRBV2,TRBD2,TRBJ2-7,TGTGCCAGCAAGTGGTCAGCGGGGGGGTACGAGCAGTACTTC,CASKWSAGGYEQYF